The 31 T cell receptor beta chains given below trace back to one sample, sequenced in a study of cytomegalovirus exposure and HLA in healthy donors. Amplification used 60 Vbeta primers and 13 Jbeta primers. Only in-frame clones appear in the TCRdb table, and some are missing; sequencing was by immunoSEQ multiplex PCR. The sample shows roughly 80,000 clones, around 70% of them seen only once. Input material: PBMCs. The receptors shown here come from a woman aged 40 to 49 in good health and CMV-seropositive.

The rearrangement uses TRBV6-5 and TRBJ1-4; 8 nucleotides match TRBD1. CDR1 and CDR2 from the germline V gene are MNHEY and SVGAGI. V was clipped by 5 bases and J by 8 bases; unmatched bases: 7. The CDR3 sequence is 14 residues long. CDR3 in amino acids: CASSAGGPGEKLFF. The CDR3 region has the DNA TGTGCCAGCAGTGCAGGGGGCCCAGGCGAAAAACTGTTTTTT.

In its sample, this clone was seen a few times. V gene TRBV21-1 combines with J gene TRBJ2-1; the table names TRBD1, a call not compared with the DNA. TRBV21-1 is a documented pseudogene. The CDR3 has 13 amino acids. CDR3 in amino acids: CASSNEGANEQFF. The CDR3 DNA is TGTGCCAGCAGCAATGAAGGGGCCAATGAGCAGTTCTTC.

This chain uses TRBV18 with TRBJ1-6; no reliable D call. V shed 0 bases and J shed 10 bases, with 7 bases lying between them. The V gene's germline CDR1 is KGHSH and CDR2 LQKENI. The CDR3 totals 13 residues. The CDR3 DNA reads TGTGCCAGCTCACCACCCTTACTCTCACCCCTCCACTTT. Residues: CASSPPLLSPLHF.

The genes are TRBV29-1 and TRBJ2-7; TRBD2 matches at 9 bases. There are 15 residues in the CDR3. CDR1 and CDR2 (germline): SQVTM, ANQGSEA. After removal of 2 bases from V and 2 bases from J, the junction contained 7 bases not matched to a gene. As DNA, the CDR3 is TGCAGCGTTGAACCTGCTAGCGGGAAAACCTACGAGCAGTACTTC. This codes for CSVEPASGKTYEQYF.

The V gene is TRBV15, the J gene TRBJ2-7, with D possibly being TRBD2 (6 bases). Trimming pared 0 bases from V and 1 base from J, leaving 7 bases between. The CDR3 sequence is 14 residues long. Looked up from germline, CDR1 is LNHNV and CDR2 is YYDKDF (reference sequence). The CDR3 DNA sequence: TGTGCCACCAGCAGAGACGCGGGGTCCTACGAGCAGTACTTC. Translating gives CATSRDAGSYEQYF.

This clone was recorded once. The chain couples TRBV5-1 to TRBJ1-2; 11 nucleotides align to TRBD1. Per germline, CDR1 SGHRS and CDR2 YFSETQ. The CDR3 spans 12 residues. The CDR3: CGSGTGGYGYTF. The CDR3 bases are TGCGGATCCGGGACAGGGGGCTATGGCTACACCTTC.

Only one count was recorded for this clone. Other DNA sequences in the sample encode the same CDR3. The chain joins TRBV29-1 to TRBJ1-1; D remains unclear. The CDR3 covers 15 residues. With 5 bases removed from V and 4 bases from J, the gap between germline ends came to 20 bases. The germline V gene has CDR1 SQVTM and CDR2 ANQGSEA. This CDR3 reads CSVKLGPARGTEAFF. The CDR3 nucleotides are TGCAGCGTTAAACTAGGACCCGCAAGAGGCACTGAAGCTTTCTTT.

The chain links TRBV7-2 to TRBJ2-5; 13 bases agree with TRBD2. Trimming cost V 3 bases and J 4 bases; bases outside gene matches: 2. This CDR3 comprises 15 residues. Germline V lookup: CDR1 SGHTA, CDR2 FQGNSA. CDR3 loop: CASSFGLAGVETQYF. The DNA of the CDR3 is TGTGCCAGCAGCTTTGGACTAGCGGGGGTAGAGACCCAGTACTTC.

This clone has only a few counts. V gene TRBV6-6 combines with J gene TRBJ2-5; TRBD1 aligns across 9 bases. Germline CDR1 and CDR2: MNHNY and SVGAGI (reference sequence). V lost 6 bases, J lost 7 bases, and 15 bases stayed unmatched. This CDR3 comprises 16 residues. The CDR3 DNA reads as TGTGCCAGCAGCCCTCTCGGACAGGGGCGCAGGGGGACCCAGTACTTC. It encodes CASSPLGQGRRGTQYF.

The V call is TRBV25-1, the J call TRBJ2-7; 8 positions agree with TRBD2. After removal of 1 base from V and 0 bases from J, the junction contained 5 bases not matched to a gene. The germline V gene encodes CDR1 MGHDK and CDR2 SYGVNS. The CDR3 runs to 16 residues. CDR3 in DNA: TGTGCCAGCAGTGAATGGGGGCGGGGGGCCTCCTACGAGCAGTACTTC. Encoded protein: CASSEWGRGASYEQYF.

This clone was recorded once. Germline and junction disagree at one end, which may indicate a read error. The gene calls are TRBV28 and TRBJ1-5; perhaps TRBD1 as D (5 bases). Per germline, CDR1 MDHEN and CDR2 SYDVKM. The CDR3 length is 12 residues. The CDR3 protein is CASSSPDSFEAF. The CDR3 DNA follows: TGTGCCAGCAGTTCCCCTGACAGCTTTGAGGCTTTT.

Written as DNA, the CDR3 is TGTGCCAGCAGACCTAGGACAGGAAGCACCGGGGAGCTGTTTTTT. Translated, it gives CASRPRTGSTGELFF. The chain uses TRBV7-7 and TRBJ2-2; TRBD1 aligns across 7 bases. V gave up 6 bases and J gave up 4 bases; unmatched junction bases: 8. Germline V gives CDR1 SSHAT, CDR2 FNYEAQ (reference sequence). The CDR3 covers 15 residues.

The chain carries TRBV30 and TRBJ1-1, with 7 bases matching TRBD1. The CDR3 length is 14 residues. The V gene's germline CDR1 is GTSNPN and CDR2 SVGIG (reference sequence). The J segment lost 4 bases and the V segment lost 3 bases, leaving 8 bases of the junction unmatched. For the CDR3, the DNA is TGTGCCTGGAGAACAGGGGTTGGGGTCACTGAAGCTTTCTTT. Translation: CAWRTGVGVTEAFF.

J is TRBJ2-5 and V is TRBV5-1, with 14 nucleotides matching TRBD2. Trimming at V came to 6 bases and at J to 2 bases, leaving 3 bases not matched to a gene. CDR1 SGHRS and CDR2 YFSETQ come from the germline V gene. The CDR3 length is 15 residues. The chain's CDR3 is CASKGLAGVQETQYF. The CDR3 nucleotides are TGCGCCAGCAAGGGACTAGCGGGGGTTCAAGAGACCCAGTACTTC.

The chain joins TRBV7-2 to TRBJ2-7; the match to TRBD2 covers 10 bases. CDR3 length: 16 residues. V was clipped by 4 bases and J by 7 bases; unmatched bases: 13. Looked up from germline, CDR1 is SGHTA and CDR2 is FQGNSA. DNA for the CDR3: TGTGCCAGCAGCTCCGCCGGCAGCGGGAGGGCGCGTGAGCAGTACTTC. Its translation is CASSSAGSGRAREQYF.

J is TRBJ2-7 and V is TRBV5-6; D unclear. Germline V gene data show CDR1 as SGHDT and CDR2 as YYEEEE. The length of the CDR3 is 13 residues. Deletions cut 4 bases from V and 6 bases from J, with 14 bases between. The CDR3 DNA reads TGTGCCAGCAGCCCATGGCCACCCGCCGAGCAGTACTTC. Encoded protein: CASSPWPPAEQYF.

V and J are TRBV29-1 and TRBJ1-2, with D tentatively TRBD1 (5 bases). Trimming removed 3 bases from V and 7 bases from J, with 21 bases in between. Germline V lookup: CDR1 SQVTM, CDR2 ANQGSEA. The CDR3 sequence is 15 residues long. The CDR3 DNA follows: TGCAGCGTTGATAGTCCCTACAGGTCCCCGGGTGGCTACACCTTC. This codes for CSVDSPYRSPGGYTF.

The rearrangement links TRBV28 to TRBJ2-7; 8 bases align to TRBD1. CDR1 MDHEN and CDR2 SYDVKM come from the germline V gene. There are 12 residues in the CDR3. The V and J ends lost 4 bases and 5 bases, in that order; junction bases with no gene match: 1. Here the CDR3 DNA reads TGTGCCAGCAGTTGGACAGGGAACGAGCAGTACTTC. This sequence encodes CASSWTGNEQYF.

The genes are TRBV19 and TRBJ1-5, with D unclear. Germline CDR1 and CDR2: LNHDA and SQIVND (reference sequence). The CDR3 contains 12 residues. Trimming took off 10 bases at V and 4 bases at J, with 11 bases between the two ends. CDR3 bases: TGTGCCACCTCAAGGAGAAATCAGCCCCAGCATTTT. Protein: CATSRRNQPQHF.

This rearrangement joins TRBV19 to TRBJ2-5; D unclear. The length of the CDR3 is 13 residues. The V gene lost 2 bases and the J gene lost 4 bases, with 8 bases spanning the gap. CDR1 and CDR2 (germline): LNHDA, SQIVND (reference sequence). As DNA, the CDR3 is TGTGCCAGTAGTATATCCCGTCGAGAGACCCAGTACTTC. It translates to CASSISRRETQYF.

V and J are TRBV9 and TRBJ2-5; weak D call: TRBD2 (6 bases). Germline V gives CDR1 SGDLS, CDR2 YYNGEE. This CDR3 contains 17 residues. The V end was cut by 2 bases, the J end by 5 bases, with 22 bases between. CDR3 region: CASSVLARPAREETQYF. Written as DNA, the CDR3 is TGTGCCAGCAGCGTCCTCGCCCGACCGGCTCGGGAGGAGACCCAGTACTTC.

The CDR3 region has the DNA TGTGCCAGCCGGTTCCTTAATTCATTTGGAGACTATGGCTACACCTTC. Its translation: CASRFLNSFGDYGYTF. The chain couples TRBV7-9 to TRBJ1-2; the D is unclear. The V end lost 8 bases, the J end lost 3 bases, and 22 bases lay between the germline ends. Germline values: CDR1 SEHNR, CDR2 FQNEAQ (reference sequence). The CDR3 loop spans 16 amino acids. The variable domain in full, completed from reference TRBV7-9 and TRBJ1-2, reads DTGVSQNPRHKITKRGQNVTFRCDPISEHNRLYWYRQTLGQGPEFLTYFQNEAQLEKSRLLSDRFSAERPKGSFSTLEIQRTEQGDSAMYLCASRFLNSFGDYGYTFGSGTRLTVV.

A few counts support this clone. The genes are TRBV7-3 and TRBJ1-2; maybe TRBD1 (6 bases). The germline V gene encodes CDR1 SGHTA and CDR2 FQGTGA. Between the trimmed V and J ends, which lost 8 bases and 6 bases, there was a span of 22 bases. CDR3 size: 15 residues. The DNA for the CDR3 is TGTGCCAGCGGTACAGGGCCCCTGGGAGTAGATGGCTACACCTTC. This codes for CASGTGPLGVDGYTF.

The chain combines TRBV10-3 with TRBJ2-1, with a possible D match to TRBD2 (5 bases). The V and J ends lost 2 bases and 7 bases respectively, with 15 bases between them. Germline V gene sequence: CDR1 ENHRY, CDR2 SYGVKD. The CDR3 consists of 15 residues. The CDR3 coding sequence is TGTGCCATCAGTGAGACGGCGGGCCTCCAAAATGAGCAGTTCTTC. Residues: CAISETAGLQNEQFF.

This clone was recorded a few times. The chain employs TRBV13 and TRBJ2-1; 9 nucleotides match TRBD2. There are 16 residues in the CDR3. After removal of 2 bases from V and 6 bases from J, the junction contained 8 bases not matched to a gene. The V gene's germline CDR1 is PRHDT and CDR2 FYEKMQ (reference sequence). The CDR3 coding sequence is TGTGCCAGCAGCTTACCGGTTAGCGGGAGAGGCAATGAGCAGTTCTTC. Residues: CASSLPVSGRGNEQFF.

This chain connects TRBV28 to TRBJ2-2, with 8 bases matching TRBD1. Trimming removed 4 bases from V and 7 bases from J; junction bases left unmatched: 5. The CDR3 runs to 14 residues. Germline values: CDR1 MDHEN, CDR2 SYDVKM. CDR3 amino acids: CASSYGQGSGELFF. Here the CDR3 DNA reads TGTGCCAGCAGTTACGGACAGGGTAGCGGGGAGCTGTTTTTT.

The chain has TRBV2 and TRBJ2-5, with a tentative D call TRBD1 (5 bases). V was trimmed by 10 bases and J by 4 bases, leaving 13 bases between them. The germline V gene has CDR1 SNHLY and CDR2 FYNNEI. The CDR3 consists of 12 residues. The CDR3 sequence: CATQGVGETQYF. For the CDR3, the DNA is TGTGCCACCCAAGGGGTTGGAGAGACCCAGTACTTC.

This clone was found a few times. V gene TRBV5-1 combines with J gene TRBJ2-5; D may be TRBD2 (6 bases). This CDR3 contains 15 residues. The ends were cut back, 0 bases at V and 5 bases at J, with 14 bases in the middle. The V gene's germline CDR1 is SGHRS and CDR2 YFSETQ. CDR3: CASSLAATSQETQYF. CDR3 nucleotides: TGCGCCAGCAGCTTGGCCGCAACTAGCCAGGAGACCCAGTACTTC.

This clone was picked up a small number of times. V is TRBV7-2 and J is TRBJ2-1, with 7 bases fitting TRBD1. Germline V gives CDR1 SGHTA, CDR2 FQGNSA. Trimming removed 6 bases from V and 2 bases from J; junction bases left unmatched: 10. The CDR3 extends over 16 amino acids. The CDR3 DNA reads TGTGCCAGCAGTCAATCCGGGACAGCCGCCTACAATGAGCAGTTCTTC. This encodes CASSQSGTAAYNEQFF.

V and J are TRBV7-2 and TRBJ1-5; no clear D gene. V dropped 2 bases and J dropped 2 bases, with 10 bases sitting between them. Germline lookup yields CDR1 SGHTA and CDR2 FQGNSA. The CDR3 contains 15 residues. In DNA form, the CDR3 reads TGTGCCAGCAGCTTAACTTTCCGGGGCAATCAGCCCCAGCATTTT. Protein product: CASSLTFRGNQPQHF.

The chain recombines TRBV29-1 with TRBJ1-1; no definite D call. The CDR3 covers 12 residues. Trimming removed 6 bases from V and 1 base from J, with 9 bases in between. Germline values: CDR1 SQVTM, CDR2 ANQGSEA. The CDR3 DNA follows: TGCAGCGTACCGACAAGGAACACTGAAGCTTTCTTT. It specifies CSVPTRNTEAFF. Full variable domain (rest looked up from reference TRBV29-1 and TRBJ1-1): SAVISQKPSRDICQRGTSLTIQCQVDSQVTMMFWYRQQPGQSLTLIATANQGSEATYESGFVIDKFPISRPNLTFSTLTVSNMSPEDSSIYLCSVPTRNTEAFFGQGTRLTVV.